The 2 T cell receptor beta chains listed next were all sequenced from one sample in a study of T-cell reconstitution after alpha-beta-depleted transplantation in children. This sample's TCRbeta library carried unique molecular identifier barcodes. MiXCR, run by TCRdb on the PCR reads, gives a single entry per CDR3 protein. The table lists hundreds of thousands of distinct CDR3 sequences, over 9.5% of them singletons. The material sequenced was PBMCs, taken before TCRalphabeta/CD19-depleted stem cell transplant. The source is a boy in the first two years of life with acute myeloid leukemia, due to receive a stem cell transplant.

This clonotype showed up many times. J is TRBJ2-1 and V is TRBV6-2 or TRBV6-3; no clear D gene. From germline, CDR1 is MNHEY and CDR2 SVGEGT. This CDR3 has 13 amino acids. The V and J ends lost 6 bases and 5 bases respectively, with 11 bases between them. The DNA for the CDR3 is TGTGCCAGCAGCTGGGCTGAACACAATGAGCAGTTCTTC. It is translated as CASSWAEHNEQFF.

This clonotype was picked up many times. The rearrangement joins TRBV6-2 or TRBV6-3 to TRBJ2-7, with a possible D match to TRBD2 (6 bases). Trimming took off 2 bases at V and 1 base at J, with 12 bases between the two ends. The CDR3 sequence is 15 residues long. The germline V gene has CDR1 MNHEY and CDR2 SVGEGT. CDR3 coding DNA: TGTGCCAGCAGTTACCAGTCGGGAGTTTCCTACGAGCAGTACTTC. Protein product: CASSYQSGVSYEQYF.